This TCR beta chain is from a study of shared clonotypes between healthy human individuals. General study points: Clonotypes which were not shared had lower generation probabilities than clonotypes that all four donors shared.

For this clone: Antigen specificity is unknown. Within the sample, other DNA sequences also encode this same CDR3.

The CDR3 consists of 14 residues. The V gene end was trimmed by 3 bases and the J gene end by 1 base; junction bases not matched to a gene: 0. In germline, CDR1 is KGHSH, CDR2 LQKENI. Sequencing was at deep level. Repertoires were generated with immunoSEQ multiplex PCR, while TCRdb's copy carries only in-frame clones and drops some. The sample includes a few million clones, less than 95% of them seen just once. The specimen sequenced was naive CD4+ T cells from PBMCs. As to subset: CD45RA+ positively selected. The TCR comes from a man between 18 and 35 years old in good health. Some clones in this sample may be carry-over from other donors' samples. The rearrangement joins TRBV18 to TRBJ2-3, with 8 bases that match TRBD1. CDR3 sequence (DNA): TGTGCCAGCTCACCGGGACAGGGCACAGATACGCAGTATTTT. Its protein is CASSPGQGTDTQYF.